This T cell receptor (beta chain) derives from a study of identical twins. TCRdb re-called the 5' RACE reads with MiXCR, one entry per CDR3 protein. The sample carries some 730,000 distinct CDR3 sequences, 18% recorded once. The same sample was also used in a study of T cells expressing NK-cell markers. This second study notes: From sorted CD3+CD56+NKG2C+, CD3+CD56+NKG2C- and CD3+CD56-NKG2C+ T cells came the TCR beta repertoires. Sorting was restricted to alpha-beta TCR T cells by an anti-gamma-delta TCR antibody in several experiments. In roughly six donors, dominant NKG2C+ clonotypes were about 1.0-7.0% of CD8+ T cells. In several donors, these clonotypes also led the CD3+CD56-NKG2C+ fraction.

The sequence derives from a woman aged 18-29 years in good health. The material sequenced was PBMCs.

The CDR3 DNA reads as TGTGCCAGCGAAGGACATGTGGAGACCCAGTACTTC. Amino acid sequence: CASEGHVETQYF. V gene TRBV6-1 combines with J gene TRBJ2-5; TRBD1 might be the D (5 bases). The CDR3 sequence is 12 residues long. Germline V gene lookup returns CDR1 MNHNS and CDR2 SASEGT. Trimming stripped 8 bases from V and 5 bases from J, with 12 bases between.